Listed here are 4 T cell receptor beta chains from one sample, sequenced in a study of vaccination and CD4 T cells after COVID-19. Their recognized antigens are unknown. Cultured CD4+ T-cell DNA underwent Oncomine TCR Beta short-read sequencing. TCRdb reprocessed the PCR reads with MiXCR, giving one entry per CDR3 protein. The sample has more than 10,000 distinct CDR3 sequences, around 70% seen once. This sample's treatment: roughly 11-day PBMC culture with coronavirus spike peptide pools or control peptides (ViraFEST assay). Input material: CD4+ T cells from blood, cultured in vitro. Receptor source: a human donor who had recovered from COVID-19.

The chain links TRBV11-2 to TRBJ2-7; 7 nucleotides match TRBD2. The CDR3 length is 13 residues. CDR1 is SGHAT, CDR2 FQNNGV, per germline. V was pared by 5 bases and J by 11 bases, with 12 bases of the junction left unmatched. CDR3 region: CASSEEALAVEYF. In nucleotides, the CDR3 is TGTGCCAGCAGCGAGGAGGCCCTAGCGGTCGAGTACTTC.

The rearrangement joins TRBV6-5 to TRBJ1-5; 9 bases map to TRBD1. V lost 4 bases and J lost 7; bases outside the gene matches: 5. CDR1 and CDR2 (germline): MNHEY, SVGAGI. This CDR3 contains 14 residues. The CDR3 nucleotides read TGTGCCAGCAGTTCCAGGACAGGGGAACAGCCCCAGCATTTT. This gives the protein CASSSRTGEQPQHF.

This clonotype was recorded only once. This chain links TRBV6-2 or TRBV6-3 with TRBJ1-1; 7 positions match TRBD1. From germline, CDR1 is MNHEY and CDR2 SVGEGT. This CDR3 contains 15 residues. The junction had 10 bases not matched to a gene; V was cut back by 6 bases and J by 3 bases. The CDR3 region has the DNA TGTGCCAGCAGAGAACAGGGGCTAATAGACACTGAAGCTTTCTTT. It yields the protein CASREQGLIDTEAFF.

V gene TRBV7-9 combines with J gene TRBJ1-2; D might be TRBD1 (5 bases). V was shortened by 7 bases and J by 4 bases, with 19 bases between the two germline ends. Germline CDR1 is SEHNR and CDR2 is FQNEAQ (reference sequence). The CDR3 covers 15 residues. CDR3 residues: CASTDRPGGGYGYTF. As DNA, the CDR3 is TGTGCCAGCACCGACCGCCCGGGGGGAGGCTATGGCTACACCTTC.